Listed here are 8 T cell receptor beta chains from one sample, sequenced in a study of PD-L1 blockade in urothelial cancer. TCRdb's copy holds only in-frame clones and misses some; the assay was immunoSEQ multiplex PCR. The table lists about 52,000 clones, around 74% of them singletons. Specified time point: pretreatment peripheral blood. The source was PBMCs, collected around atezolizumab (anti-PD-L1) treatment. The receptors were sampled from a man in his sixties or seventies with urothelial cancer.

This clone was recorded only once. This chain connects TRBV7-3 to TRBJ2-1; 9 bases match TRBD2. From germline, CDR1 is SGHTA and CDR2 FQGTGA. The CDR3 spans 15 residues. Trimming at V came to 6 bases and at J to 0 bases, leaving 3 bases not matched to a gene. The CDR3 DNA follows: TGTGCCAGCAGTCATAGCGGGGGCTCCTACAATGAGCAGTTCTTC. Its translation: CASSHSGGSYNEQFF.

The chain links TRBV7-2 to TRBJ1-5; D may be TRBD1 (6 bases). V was trimmed by 0 bases and J by 0 bases, leaving 15 bases between them. Germline values: CDR1 SGHTA, CDR2 FQGNSA. The length of the CDR3 is 18 residues. The CDR3 DNA follows: TGTGCCAGCAGCTTAGCGTGGGGCGGACAGCATAGCAATCAGCCCCAGCATTTT. Amino acid sequence: CASSLAWGGQHSNQPQHF. Full variable domain (rest looked up from reference TRBV7-2 and TRBJ1-5): GAGVSQSPSNKVTEKGKDVELRCDPISGHTALYWYRQSLGQGLEFLIYFQGNSAPDKSGLPSDRFSAERTGGSVSTLTIQRTQQEDSAVYLCASSLAWGGQHSNQPQHFGDGTRLSIL.

The chain joins TRBV29-1 to TRBJ2-2, with a weak D call TRBD1 (6 bases). The CDR3 runs 13 residues. Germline values: CDR1 SQVTM, CDR2 ANQGSEA. The V and J ends lost 5 bases and 2 bases respectively, with 9 bases between them. CDR3 sequence (DNA): TGCAGCGTTACAGGGAGCAACACCGGGGAGCTGTTTTTT. Its translation: CSVTGSNTGELFF.

The chain joins TRBV5-1 to TRBJ2-6, with D possibly matching TRBD2 (7 bases). The CDR3 spans 16 residues. The germline gives CDR1 SGHRS, CDR2 YFSETQ. With 4 bases removed from V and 2 bases from J, the gap between germline ends came to 13 bases. The CDR3 DNA is TGCGCCAGCAGCGAGGGAGGGGGAACTGGGGCCAACGTCCTGACTTTC. It is translated as CASSEGGGTGANVLTF.

J is TRBJ2-1 and V is TRBV4-3, with 8 bases matching TRBD2. V trimming: 0 bases; J trimming: 10 bases; junction bases outside the gene matches: 8. The CDR3 is 15 amino acids. Germline-derived CDR1 and CDR2 are LGHNA and YSLEER. The CDR3 loop reads CASSQDIERGLEQFF. The CDR3 DNA reads TGCGCCAGCAGCCAAGATATCGAGCGGGGGTTGGAGCAGTTCTTC.

This chain joins TRBV6-5 and TRBJ1-1, with D uncertain. CDR3 length: 13 residues. The ends were cut back, 7 bases at V and 2 bases at J, with 11 bases in the middle. Germline V gives CDR1 MNHEY, CDR2 SVGAGI. The CDR3 region is CASTAPGNTEAFF. In nucleotides, the CDR3 is TGTGCCAGCACCGCGCCAGGAAACACTGAAGCTTTCTTT.

This chain uses TRBV28 with TRBJ1-1; TRBD1 aligns across 10 bases. CDR3 length: 17 residues. Unmatched junction bases numbered 16, after V lost 5 bases and J lost 7 bases. The V gene's germline CDR1 is MDHEN and CDR2 SYDVKM. The CDR3 sequence: CASSTIGNGQGGIEAFF. DNA of the CDR3: TGTGCCAGCAGTACTATAGGGAACGGACAGGGGGGGATTGAAGCTTTCTTT.

The chain carries TRBV2 and TRBJ2-7; D gene uncertain. The V gene's germline CDR1 is SNHLY and CDR2 FYNNEI. The CDR3 loop spans 15 amino acids. V lost 3 bases, J lost 0 bases, and 12 bases lay in between. The CDR3 coding sequence is TGTGCCAGCAGTGAGATGAGTAGCAGCTCCTACGAGCAGTACTTC. Its translation: CASSEMSSSSYEQYF.